This TCR beta chain is drawn from a study of shared clonotypes between healthy human individuals. In the authors' workflow: Owing to the provision of junction-only sequences devoid of quality scores by immunoSEQ, filtering differed. Sequencing was performed with immunoSEQ multiplex PCR; in TCRdb, only in-frame clones are kept and a portion is missing. That table is the source of V, J and clone size, and D and trimming were worked out from the DNA. The top ten clones hold roughly 0.13% of a sample with under 2,500,000 clones, under 97% of them seen once. Memory CD4+ cells were the fraction left after CD45RA+ naive selection. V was clipped by 4 bases and J by 4 bases; unmatched bases: 8. CDR3 length: 15 residues. CDR1 is SGDLS and CDR2 is YYNGEE in the germline V gene. On this clone: Its target is unknown.

General study points: Roughly 5% of naive CD4 clonotypes were common to several donors.

Material for sequencing was naive CD4+ T cells sorted from blood. Indicated subset: CD45RA+ positively selected. The chain joins TRBV9 to TRBJ2-1, with 7 bases matching TRBD1. This clonotype originated in a man aged 18 to 29 in good health. The CDR3 reads CASSSQDRTYNEQFF. CDR3 in DNA: TGTGCCAGCAGCTCCCAGGACAGGACATACAATGAGCAGTTCTTC.